The entry that follows covers one TCR beta chain sequence. Antigen specificity is unknown. Sequencing used immunoSEQ multiplex PCR; TCRdb keeps in-frame clones, though not all of them. The sample contains tens of thousands of clones, roughly four fifths of which appear only once. The CDR3 consists of 13 residues. Germline V gives CDR1 GTSNPN, CDR2 SVGIG (reference sequence). The V end lost 7 bases, the J end lost 4 bases, and 13 bases lay between the germline ends. This record belongs to a study of a mutant IDH1 vaccine in newly diagnosed glioma. On the study more broadly: Following radiotherapy alone, or alongside temozolomide cycles, vaccination was started after an interval of 4-6 weeks. Earlier therapy was either radiotherapy, temozolomide, or both, and most got both.

Time point given: week 5, during vaccination. Vaccine doses each comprised 300 ug of mutant IDH1 20-mer peptide, with topical imiquimod. This specimen consisted of PBMCs, obtained from a glioma patient whose treatment included an IDH1 peptide vaccine. This chain links TRBV30 with TRBJ2-2; D call uncertain. The clonotype comes from a man aged 25-45 years with glioma. The CDR3 region has the DNA TGTGCCTCCTCACAGCGAAGCACCGGGGAGCTGTTTTTT. It codes for CASSQRSTGELFF.